This is a list of T cell receptor beta chains from one sample in a study of blood T cell repertoires in COVID-19. TCRdb keeps only in-frame clones here, not all; method: immunoSEQ multiplex PCR. Of about 74,000 clones listed, almost 90% were seen once; the top ten hold 4.8%. What was sequenced was peripheral blood. All receptors come from a woman over 75 with acute or convalescent COVID-19. The CDR3 runs from the conserved cysteine through the conserved F or W. The D gene is left open where the match is weak. Clone size is given for some rows only: seen once, a few or many times, or a class if the clone is expanded.

V gene	J gene	clone size	D gene	CDR3 protein	CDR3 DNA
TRBV19	TRBJ1-4	-	TRBD1	CASSSEGQLAGKLFF	TGTGCCAGTAGTTCCGAGGGACAGCTGGCAGGGAAACTGTTTTTT
TRBV19	TRBJ2-5	-	-	CASSGSALGRETQYF	TGTGCCAGTAGTGGCTCGGCCCTTGGCAGGGAGACCCAGTACTTC
TRBV18	TRBJ2-1	few	TRBD2	CASSPNIRGGAYNEQFF	TGTGCCAGCTCACCAAACATCCGGGGGGGCGCCTACAATGAGCAGTTCTTC
TRBV3-1/TRBV3-2	TRBJ1-5	-	-	CASSQSRGLGQPQHF	TGTGCCAGCAGCCAATCCCGGGGTCTGGGACAGCCCCAGCATTTT
TRBV7-3	TRBJ2-1	-	-	CASSSNPSGLGEQFF	TGTGCCAGCAGCTCCAACCCCTCTGGGCTGGGTGAGCAGTTCTTC
TRBV7-3	TRBJ2-1	-	TRBD1	CASSNNRGNEQFF	TGTGCCAGCAGCAACAACAGGGGCAATGAGCAGTTCTTC
TRBV11-2	TRBJ2-3	-	TRBD2	CASSLDPGTSATDTQYF	TGTGCCAGCAGCTTAGATCCGGGGACTAGCGCAACAGATACGCAGTATTTT
TRBV9	TRBJ2-7	-	-	CASSVGGRPYEQYF	TGTGCCAGCAGCGTAGGAGGGAGACCCTACGAGCAGTACTTC
TRBV11-2	TRBJ2-1	once	-	CASSPGQSSYNEQFF	TGTGCCAGCAGCCCAGGACAGAGCTCCTACAATGAGCAGTTCTTC
TRBV19	TRBJ1-4	-	TRBD1	CASRRQGRDEKLFF	TGTGCCAGTAGGCGACAGGGAAGGGATGAAAAACTGTTTTTT
TRBV19	TRBJ2-3	-	TRBD2	CASSLLAGAPTDTQYF	TGTGCCAGTAGTCTCCTAGCGGGAGCCCCCACAGATACGCAGTATTTT
TRBV28	TRBJ1-2	-	TRBD1	CASSYSQGTGLNGYTF	TGTGCCAGCAGTTATAGCCAAGGGACAGGGTTAAATGGCTACACCTTC
TRBV11-2	TRBJ1-2	-	-	CASSLEGSQGYNYGYTF	TGTGCCAGCAGCTTAGAAGGGAGCCAAGGGTATAACTATGGCTACACCTTC
TRBV3-1/TRBV3-2	TRBJ1-1	few	-	CASSQGVLGTEAFF	TGTGCCAGCAGCCAAGGGGTCCTCGGGACTGAAGCTTTCTTT
TRBV2	TRBJ2-7	-	-	CASRWEVQGSYEQYF	TGTGCCAGCCGCTGGGAAGTCCAGGGTTCCTACGAGCAGTACTTC